Listed here are 2 T cell receptor beta chains from one sample, sequenced in a study of cytomegalovirus exposure and HLA in healthy donors. The PCR ran on 60 Vbeta and 13 Jbeta primers. Clones were read by immunoSEQ multiplex PCR, and TCRdb kept only the in-frame ones, dropping some. The sample records approximately 120,000 clones, about four fifths being singletons. Sequencing was carried out using PBMCs. Every receptor here comes from a man between 35 and 55 years old in good health and CMV-seronegative.

This clone was counted only a few times. The gene calls are TRBV18 and TRBJ1-3, with D unresolved. V lost 3 bases to trimming and J lost 1 base, with 10 bases between them. The CDR3 contains 15 residues. The V gene's germline CDR1 is KGHSH and CDR2 LQKENI. The CDR3 DNA sequence: TGTGCCAGCTCACCTCAGGTATTGTCTGGAAACACCATATATTTT. This translates into CASSPQVLSGNTIYF.

This chain uses TRBV7-9 with TRBJ1-2; 7 bases agree with TRBD1. V shed 11 bases and J 4 bases; nucleotides not matched to a gene: 16. CDR1 is SEHNR and CDR2 is FQNEAQ in the germline V gene (reference sequence). The CDR3 totals 15 residues. CDR3 residues: CAFGNRDSGFYGYTF. Here the CDR3 DNA reads TGTGCCTTCGGAAACCGGGACAGTGGATTCTATGGCTACACCTTC. Based on the CDR3 plus reference TRBV7-9 and TRBJ1-2, the full variable domain is DTGVSQNPRHKITKRGQNVTFRCDPISEHNRLYWYRQTLGQGPEFLTYFQNEAQLEKSRLLSDRFSAERPKGSFSTLEIQRTEQGDSAMYLCAFGNRDSGFYGYTFGSGTRLTVV.